This T cell receptor (beta chain) appears in the sequencing data of a study of untreated major depressive disorder. Using immunoSEQ multiplex PCR, the repertoire was profiled, and TCRdb retains in-frame clones only, with some absent. The table includes about 25,000 clones, about nine tenths detected once. Each depressed patient was pairwise matched to a non-depressed control for sex, age, current smoking status and body mass index. Patients had moderate to severe depression. The receptor's source is a woman in her twenties or thirties with major depressive disorder. Sequenced material: CD4+ T cells from PBMCs.

CDR3 region: CASSLGKLAGVQFF. CDR3 DNA: TGTGCCAGCAGTTTAGGAAAACTAGCGGGGGTTCAGTTCTTC. This chain joins TRBV28 and TRBJ2-1; 11 bases map to TRBD2. J was trimmed by 13 bases and V by 2 bases; bases with no gene match: 7. This CDR3 contains 14 residues. Germline V gene lookup returns CDR1 MDHEN and CDR2 SYDVKM.